The 6 T cell receptor beta chains below come from one sample, sequenced in a study of cytomegalovirus exposure and HLA in healthy donors. This PCR relied on a set of 60 Vbeta primers and 13 Jbeta primers. The assay was immunoSEQ multiplex PCR, and TCRdb's table has in-frame clones only and misses some. The table for this sample gives approximately 110,000 clones. Sequencing used PBMCs. These receptors were obtained from a young man in good health and CMV-seronegative.

This chain uses TRBV7-3 with TRBJ1-5; D gene uncertain. Germline V gene lookup returns CDR1 SGHTA and CDR2 FQGTGA. Trimming removed 3 bases from V and 2 bases from J, with 17 bases in between. CDR3 size: 17 residues. This CDR3 reads CASSFAEGLRGNQPQHF. CDR3 coding DNA: TGTGCCAGCAGCTTCGCAGAGGGCCTAAGGGGCAATCAGCCCCAGCATTTT.

The chain joins TRBV6-5 to TRBJ2-7; 7 nucleotides match TRBD2. With V trimmed by 7 bases and J by 3 bases, 6 bases remained unmatched. The CDR3 spans 13 residues. Germline V CDR1 and CDR2: MNHEY, SVGAGI. CDR3 amino acids: CASKRASGYEQYF. The DNA of the CDR3 is TGTGCCAGCAAAAGGGCTAGCGGCTACGAGCAGTACTTC.

The V gene is TRBV29-1, the J gene TRBJ2-7, with D possibly being TRBD2 (6 bases). Germline CDR1 is SQVTM and CDR2 is ANQGSEA. V was clipped by 4 bases and J by 3 bases, with 10 bases between them. The CDR3 runs 12 residues. The CDR3 nucleotides read TGCAGCGTTGTTGTGGGGGGCTACGAGCAGTACTTC. Protein: CSVVVGGYEQYF.

J is TRBJ1-2 and V is TRBV2; D may be TRBD1 (6 bases). The ends were cut back, 10 bases at V and 3 bases at J, with 21 bases in the middle. The CDR3 is 15 amino acids. From germline, CDR1 is SNHLY and CDR2 FYNNEI. The CDR3 DNA reads as TGTGCCATCACGATCCATCCAGGGGAGTACTATGGCTACACCTTC. It translates to CAITIHPGEYYGYTF.

This sequence joins TRBV10-3 and TRBJ2-4; 10 nucleotides match TRBD1. V gave up 4 bases and J gave up 1 base; unmatched junction bases: 10. The V gene's germline CDR1 is ENHRY and CDR2 SYGVKD. This CDR3 is built from 18 residues. As DNA, the CDR3 is TGTGCCATCAGTGGTGACAGGGGGCGGTCTGGGGCCAAAAACATTCAGTACTTC. Residues: CAISGDRGRSGAKNIQYF.

The rearrangement links TRBV7-8 to TRBJ1-3; unclear D gene. Germline values: CDR1 SGHVS, CDR2 FQNEAQ. The CDR3 covers 14 residues. V was trimmed by 1 base and J by 7 bases, leaving 11 bases between them. The CDR3 protein is CASSLDRQQNTIYF. In DNA form, the CDR3 reads TGTGCCAGCAGCTTAGATAGGCAACAGAACACCATATATTTT. Supplemented by reference TRBV7-8 and TRBJ1-3, the full variable domain reads GAGVSQSPRYKVAKRGQDVALRCDPISGHVSLFWYQQALGQGPEFLTYFQNEAQLDKSGLPSDRFFAERPEGSVSTLKIQRTQQEDSAVYLCASSLDRQQNTIYFGEGSWLTVV.